Following are 30 T cell receptor beta chains from one sample sequenced in a study of identical twins. TCRdb itself ran the 5' RACE reads through MiXCR, one entry per CDR3 protein. Of about 240,000 distinct CDR3 sequences in the sample, approximately 11% were seen once. In addition, the sample was reused for a study of yellow fever vaccine responses in identical twins.

The sequenced sample consisted of memory (CD45RO+) T cells sorted from blood. The receptor set was obtained from a woman younger than 30 in good health.

This clonotype has at least ten counts. V usage is TRBV4-2 and J usage is TRBJ2-1; 9 nucleotides align to TRBD2. The CDR3 runs to 17 residues. From germline, CDR1 is LGHNA and CDR2 YNFKEQ. V gave up 0 bases and J gave up 5 bases; unmatched junction bases: 8. The CDR3 DNA reads TGTGCCAGCAGCCAAGATCTGTTAGCGGGAGCGGACAATGAGCAGTTCTTC. It translates to CASSQDLLAGADNEQFF.

This clonotype was seen many times. The J gene is TRBJ2-5, the V gene TRBV5-1, with 7 positions matching TRBD1. The CDR3 has 17 amino acids. The junction had 12 bases not matched to a gene; V was cut back by 0 bases and J by 4 bases. From germline, CDR1 is SGHRS and CDR2 YFSETQ. This CDR3 is CASSLVVGTGAGETQYF. CDR3 nucleotide sequence: TGCGCCAGCAGCTTGGTGGTGGGAACAGGGGCTGGAGAGACCCAGTACTTC.

In this sample, this clonotype turned up a few times. This chain joins TRBV6-2 or TRBV6-3 and TRBJ2-7; D uncertain. The CDR3 consists of 13 residues. The germline gives CDR1 MNHEY, CDR2 SVGEGT. Deletions cut 8 bases from V and 6 bases from J, with 17 bases between. This chain's CDR3 is CASGTSVGLEQYF. In nucleotides, the CDR3 is TGTGCCAGCGGAACCTCGGTCGGCCTCGAGCAGTACTTC.

The table lists this clonotype with many counts. V and J are TRBV5-1 and TRBJ2-5; D is possibly TRBD1 (5 bases). The CDR3 runs 14 residues. Germline V gene lookup returns CDR1 SGHRS and CDR2 YFSETQ. The V and J ends lost 0 bases and 0 bases respectively, with 6 bases between them. DNA of the CDR3: TGCGCCAGCAGCTTGGGGGGCAACCAAGAGACCCAGTACTTC. Its protein product is CASSLGGNQETQYF. The full variable domain, its missing parts supplied by reference TRBV5-1 and TRBJ2-5, is KAGVTQTPRYLIKTRGQQVTLSCSPISGHRSVSWYQQTPGQGLQFLFEYFSETQRNKGNFPGRFSGRQFSNSRSEMNVSTLELGDSALYLCASSLGGNQETQYFGPGTRLLVL.

This clonotype was picked up a small number of times. A junction boundary mismatches the germline segment, possibly from a read error. J is TRBJ2-7 and V is TRBV9; 8 bases are shared with TRBD2. Germline values: CDR1 SGDLS, CDR2 YYNGEE. The length of the CDR3 is 15 residues. In nucleotides, the CDR3 is TGTGCCAGCAGCGTATCGGCTAGCGGGTCCTCCGAGCAGTACTTC. It translates to CASSVSASGSSEQYF.

This clonotype showed up many times. The V call is TRBV25-1, the J call TRBJ2-4; D is perhaps TRBD1 or TRBD2 (5 bases each). The ends were cut back, 8 bases at V and 0 bases at J, with 14 bases in the middle. The germline V gene encodes CDR1 MGHDK and CDR2 SYGVNS. There are 15 residues in the CDR3. The CDR3 nucleotides read TGTGCCAGCGACGGGGACGACCTAGCCAAAAACATTCAGTACTTC. Translation gives CASDGDDLAKNIQYF.

DNA for the CDR3: TGTGCCAGCAGCCCGACTAGCGCAAGAAACGAGCAGTACTTC. As protein: CASSPTSARNEQYF. This chain connects TRBV7-2 to TRBJ2-7, with 8 bases lining up with TRBD2. This CDR3 contains 14 residues. The V segment lost 5 bases and the J segment 5 bases; nucleotides outside the gene matches: 8. Germline CDR1 is SGHTA and CDR2 is FQGNSA. Supplemented by reference TRBV7-2 and TRBJ2-7, the full variable domain reads GAGVSQSPSNKVTEKGKDVELRCDPISGHTALYWYRQSLGQGLEFLIYFQGNSAPDKSGLPSDRFSAERTGGSVSTLTIQRTQQEDSAVYLCASSPTSARNEQYFGPGTRLTVT.

Ten or more counts support this clonotype. This chain connects TRBV4-1 to TRBJ1-2; 7 bases align to TRBD1. Germline V CDR1 and CDR2: MGHRA, YSYEKL. The CDR3 totals 15 residues. After removal of 1 base from V and 3 bases from J, the junction contained 5 bases not matched to a gene. The CDR3 is CASSQGFGTDYGYTF. In DNA, the CDR3 is TGCGCCAGCAGCCAAGGTTTTGGGACAGACTATGGCTACACCTTC.

This clonotype was observed at least ten times. This chain uses TRBV20-1 with TRBJ1-2; maybe TRBD1 (5 bases). Germline CDR1 reads DFQATT; CDR2 reads SNEGSKA (reference sequence). This CDR3 region has 11 residues. CDR3 amino acids: CSLREGYGYTF. CDR3 bases: TGCAGCCTCAGGGAGGGGTATGGCTACACCTTC.

This clonotype was seen a handful of times. This CDR3 is CASSSLGTGGTGELFF. In nucleotides, the CDR3 is TGTGCCAGCAGCTCGCTAGGGACAGGGGGTACCGGGGAGCTGTTTTTT. V gene TRBV11-3 combines with J gene TRBJ2-2, with 11 bases lining up with TRBD1. The CDR3 length is 16 residues. Per the germline V gene, CDR1 is SGHNT and CDR2 is YENEEA. V lost 4 bases to trimming and J lost 5 bases; unmatched junction nucleotides: 6.

This clonotype occurred a few times. This chain connects TRBV5-5 to TRBJ2-3, with D uncertain. Germline V gives CDR1 SGHKS, CDR2 YYEKEE (reference sequence). V lost 0 bases, J lost 1 base, and 6 bases lay in between. CDR3 length equals 14 residues. CDR3 region: CASSLVARTDTQYF. The CDR3 DNA reads as TGTGCCAGCAGCTTGGTTGCCCGCACAGATACGCAGTATTTT.

This clonotype was counted only a few times. V is TRBV12-3 or TRBV12-4 and J is TRBJ2-3; D gene ambiguous. The CDR3 has 17 amino acids. V shed 6 bases and J shed 0 bases, with 19 bases lying between them. The CDR3 region has the DNA TGTGCCAGCAGCCCCCGTGAAAGGACGGAAAGCACAGATACGCAGTATTTT. Translated: CASSPRERTESTDTQYF.

V usage is TRBV5-1 and J usage is TRBJ2-5, with a weak D call TRBD1 (6 bases). The CDR3 runs 14 residues. Trimming pared 1 base from V and 2 bases from J, leaving 9 bases between. From germline, CDR1 is SGHRS and CDR2 YFSETQ. DNA for the CDR3: TGCGCCAGCAGCTTGTACAGGGCTCAAGAGACCCAGTACTTC. Translating gives CASSLYRAQETQYF.

The J gene is TRBJ2-1, the V gene TRBV5-1, with 9 nucleotides matching TRBD2. Germline V gene data show CDR1 as SGHRS and CDR2 as YFSETQ. J gave up 7 bases and V 5 bases, and 7 bases lay outside the gene matches. The CDR3 runs 14 residues. The DNA for the CDR3 is TGCGCCAGCAGGGACAGCGCGGGAGGGAATGAGCAGTTCTTC. It encodes CASRDSAGGNEQFF.

This rearrangement joins TRBV25-1 to TRBJ2-5, with D perhaps matching TRBD1 (6 bases). The V and J ends lost 3 bases and 4 bases respectively, with 18 bases between them. The CDR3 consists of 16 residues. Germline assignment: CDR1 MGHDK and CDR2 SYGVNS. This CDR3 reads CASSDWSRGTGETQYF. In DNA, the CDR3 is TGTGCCAGCAGTGATTGGTCCAGGGGAACTGGAGAGACCCAGTACTTC.

The rearrangement joins TRBV7-9 to TRBJ1-5, with a tentative D call TRBD1 (6 bases). The V end was cut by 11 bases, the J end by 2 bases, with 13 bases between. Germline V gives CDR1 SEHNR, CDR2 FQNEAQ (reference sequence). CDR3 length: 13 residues. The CDR3 nucleotides read TGTGCCTCGAACAGGGAGGGCAATCAGCCCCAGCATTTT. It translates to CASNREGNQPQHF.

The CDR3: CSVGWAGSNQPQHF. In DNA, the CDR3 is TGCAGCGTTGGATGGGCGGGTAGCAATCAGCCCCAGCATTTT. The chain is built from TRBV29-1 and TRBJ1-5, with D unclear. The V and J ends lost 4 bases and 0 bases respectively, with 10 bases between them. The CDR3 extends over 14 amino acids. The V gene's germline CDR1 is SQVTM and CDR2 ANQGSEA.

There are many counts of this clonotype. The rearrangement links TRBV6-4 to TRBJ2-3; D is uncertain. V was shortened by 3 bases and J by 3 bases, with 10 bases between the two germline ends. Germline V gene lookup returns CDR1 MRHNA and CDR2 SNTAGT. This CDR3 has 14 residues. In nucleotides, the CDR3 is TGTGCCAGCAGTGAGGGTCAGCCTACAGATACGCAGTATTTT. The encoded protein is CASSEGQPTDTQYF.

The chain combines TRBV15 with TRBJ2-6; D call uncertain. The CDR3 spans 15 residues. V was trimmed by 5 bases and J by 0 bases, leaving 8 bases between them. The V gene's germline CDR1 is LNHNV and CDR2 YYDKDF (reference sequence). The CDR3 bases are TGTGCCACCAGCTACGAGAGCTCTGGGGCCAACGTCCTGACTTTC. Translating gives CATSYESSGANVLTF.

The chain employs TRBV7-9 and TRBJ2-7, with 10 bases lining up with TRBD1. The V gene end was trimmed by 5 bases and the J gene end by 7 bases; junction bases not matched to a gene: 11. The CDR3 sequence is 15 residues long. Looked up from germline, CDR1 is SEHNR and CDR2 is FQNEAQ (reference sequence). The CDR3: CASSPAGTGVREQYF. The CDR3 coding sequence is TGTGCCAGCAGCCCAGCCGGGACAGGGGTTAGGGAGCAGTACTTC.

The CDR3 loop reads CATSDFGTDGIGELFF. As DNA, the CDR3 is TGTGCCACCAGTGATTTTGGGACAGACGGAATTGGGGAGCTGTTTTTT. The V call is TRBV24-1, the J call TRBJ2-2, with 7 bases fitting TRBD1. Germline V lookup: CDR1 KGHDR, CDR2 SFDVKD. Trimming took 1 base from V and 8 from J; bases not matched to a gene: 9. The CDR3 totals 16 residues.

This clonotype showed up many times. CDR3 sequence: CSVEDPYQETQYF. The CDR3 nucleotides read TGCAGCGTTGAAGACCCGTACCAAGAGACCCAGTACTTC. The chain couples TRBV29-1 to TRBJ2-5; D not resolved. The CDR3 consists of 13 residues. The V end was cut by 0 bases, the J end by 0 bases, with 5 bases between. Germline CDR1 is SQVTM and CDR2 is ANQGSEA.

This clonotype was counted between two and nine times. V usage is TRBV6-2 or TRBV6-3 and J usage is TRBJ1-1, with D uncertain. Trimming took 2 bases from V and 3 from J, leaving 10 bases between them. This CDR3 is built from 14 residues. Germline CDR1 is MNHEY and CDR2 is SVGEGT. The CDR3 spells CASSYDPSDTEAFF. In DNA, the CDR3 is TGTGCCAGCAGTTACGATCCGTCGGACACTGAAGCTTTCTTT.

This clonotype has more than one count but fewer than ten. The V gene is TRBV9, the J gene TRBJ2-2; no firm D call. The germline V gene encodes CDR1 SGDLS and CDR2 YYNGEE. The CDR3 runs 15 residues. Trimming cost V 1 base and J 1 base, with 8 bases left between them. CDR3 region: CASSVTGRNTGELFF. For the CDR3, the DNA is TGTGCCAGCAGCGTAACGGGCAGGAACACCGGGGAGCTGTTTTTT.

This clonotype was counted at least ten times. This chain connects TRBV6-1 to TRBJ2-7; tentative D call: TRBD1 (6 bases). V was cut by 3 bases and J by 0 bases, with 12 bases left in between. CDR1 is MNHNS, CDR2 SASEGT, per germline. The CDR3 sequence is 15 residues long. CDR3 nucleotides: TGTGCCAGCAGTGAGACAGCAGGGGCCTCCTACGAGCAGTACTTC. Residues: CASSETAGASYEQYF.

This clonotype was recorded many times. At one boundary the junction diverges from the germline segment, which might be a read error. The chain carries TRBV7-7 and TRBJ2-3; D possibly corresponds to TRBD2 (5 bases). From germline, CDR1 is SSHAT and CDR2 FNYEAQ (reference sequence). This CDR3 is 13 amino acids long. CDR3 residues: CASSLDYTDTQYF. DNA of the CDR3: TGTGCTAGCAGCTTAGACTACACAGATACGCAGTATTTT.

This chain uses TRBV2 with TRBJ1-4; the D is unclear. The CDR3 covers 15 residues. V was shortened by 6 bases and J by 3 bases, with 14 bases between the two germline ends. Germline assignment: CDR1 SNHLY and CDR2 FYNNEI. CDR3 loop: CASSLSDTPNEKLFF. As DNA, the CDR3 is TGTGCCAGCAGCCTTTCAGACACACCTAATGAAAAACTGTTTTTT.

This clonotype showed up many times. The gene calls are TRBV12-3 or TRBV12-4 and TRBJ1-5, with 9 bases aligning to TRBD1. The CDR3 has 14 residues. After removal of 6 bases from V and 6 bases from J, the junction contained 6 bases not matched to a gene. The CDR3 DNA reads as TGTGCCAGCAGCCACAGGGGGCGCGTTCAGCCCCAGCATTTT. The encoded protein is CASSHRGRVQPQHF.

This clonotype was seen ten or more times. The rearrangement joins TRBV11-2 to TRBJ2-1; 10 bases align to TRBD2. Germline CDR1 reads SGHAT; CDR2 reads FQNNGV. CDR3 length equals 20 residues. Unmatched junction bases numbered 20, after V lost 2 bases and J lost 7 bases. This CDR3 reads CASSLIGPSGGSRARNEQFF. In DNA form, the CDR3 reads TGTGCCAGCAGCTTAATCGGCCCTAGCGGGGGAAGTAGGGCGAGAAATGAGCAGTTCTTC.

This clonotype was picked up a small number of times. The chain couples TRBV5-1 to TRBJ2-7; no reliable D call. Trimming took 1 base from V and 2 from J, leaving 10 bases between them. CDR3 size: 14 residues. Germline CDR1 SGHRS, CDR2 YFSETQ. CDR3: CASSLRTEAYEQYF. Written as DNA, the CDR3 is TGCGCCAGCAGCTTGAGGACCGAAGCCTACGAGCAGTACTTC.